This T cell receptor (beta chain) was found in a study of OX40 agonist ivuxolimab in advanced cancers. Turning to the study itself: Partial responses were recorded for three patients, including one with hepatocellular carcinoma and two with cutaneous melanoma.

Assay: immunoSEQ multiplex PCR; the TCRdb copy retains only in-frame clones and omits some. There are some 71,000 clones in the sample; roughly nine tenths occur only once, and approximately 14% lies in the top ten. CDR1 and CDR2 (germline): MDHEN, SYDVKM. This CDR3 has 17 amino acids. Losses at the gene ends were 3 bases for V and 6 bases for J; bases not matched to a gene: 11. Sampled blood was obtained at baseline, cycle 4 day 1, and cycle 7 day 1. Specimen: CD4+ or CD8+ T cells sorted from blood, collected in a trial of the OX40 agonist ivuxolimab. The J gene is TRBJ2-2, the V gene TRBV28; TRBD2 aligns across 9 bases. The receptor comes from an adult with an advanced solid tumor such as melanoma, head and neck, liver or kidney cancer. CDR3 residues: CASSFAGYAGGPGELFF. In nucleotides, the CDR3 is TGTGCCAGCAGTTTCGCCGGATATGCGGGAGGGCCCGGGGAGCTGTTTTTT.